The rows below give T cell receptor beta chains drawn from one sample of a study of cytomegalovirus exposure and HLA in healthy donors. The assay was immunoSEQ multiplex PCR, and TCRdb's table has in-frame clones only and misses some. Of 200,000 to 300,000 clones in the sample, 70% to 90% were seen once. Material for sequencing was PBMCs. Every receptor here comes from a girl aged 2-9 years in good health and CMV-seronegative. CDR3s include the opening cysteine and the closing phenylalanine or tryptophan. The order of the fields is J gene, V gene, D gene, clone size, CDR3 protein, CDR3 DNA. The D gene is left open where the match is weak. Size is stated for part of the rows, as once, few or many counts, or as a class when the clone is expanded.

TRBJ2-5	TRBV6-5	-	-	CASSLVGRETQYF	TGTGCCAGCAGTTTAGTGGGGAGAGAGACCCAGTACTTC
TRBJ2-7	TRBV5-8	TRBD1	-	CASSLRDRFPGAQYF	TGTGCCAGCAGCTTACGGGACAGATTCCCAGGAGCGCAGTACTTC
TRBJ1-2	TRBV27	-	-	CASSLSGPRGGYTF	TGTGCCAGCAGTTTATCAGGTCCCAGGGGCGGCTACACCTTC
TRBJ2-1	TRBV10-3	TRBD2	-	CAISERLADNEQFF	TGTGCCATCAGTGAACGACTAGCAGACAATGAGCAGTTCTTC
TRBJ2-2	TRBV5-4	TRBD1	-	CASSRRDRGPTGELFF	TGTGCCAGCAGCCGCCGGGACAGGGGTCCCACCGGGGAGCTGTTTTTT
TRBJ2-5	TRBV7-7	TRBD1	-	CASSPTGTQETQYF	TGTGCCAGCAGCCCGACAGGGACGCAGGAGACCCAGTACTTC
TRBJ2-7	TRBV27	TRBD2	-	CASSLLPSGSSEQYF	TGTGCCAGCAGTTTACTGCCTAGCGGGAGTTCCGAGCAGTACTTC
TRBJ1-1	TRBV6-5	-	-	CASSSGWVTEAFF	TGTGCCAGCAGTTCGGGGTGGGTCACTGAAGCTTTCTTT
TRBJ1-2	TRBV4-1	TRBD1	few	CASSQEPGQGAWGYTF	TGCGCCAGCAGCCAAGAACCGGGACAGGGGGCTTGGGGCTACACCTTC
TRBJ2-1	TRBV7-9	-	-	CASSLVSVNNEQFF	TGTGCCAGCAGCTTGGTCAGTGTGAACAATGAGCAGTTCTTC
TRBJ1-1	TRBV29-1	-	few	CSVSRAGEITEAFF	TGCAGCGTATCTCGGGCAGGGGAGATCACTGAAGCTTTCTTT
TRBJ1-2	TRBV6-1	TRBD1	-	CASSGHRDRVTNYGYTF	TGTGCCAGCAGTGGCCACCGGGACAGGGTCACTAACTATGGCTACACCTTC
TRBJ1-2	TRBV19	-	once	CATSERYGYTF	TGTGCCACCTCGGAGCGTTATGGCTACACCTTC
TRBJ2-1	TRBV4-1	TRBD2	-	CASSPQGLAGRNEQFF	TGCGCCAGCAGCCCCCAGGGACTAGCGGGACGGAATGAGCAGTTCTTC
TRBJ2-7	TRBV6-5	-	-	CASSSLTQPPREYF	TGTGCCAGCAGTTCCCTCACCCAGCCTCCTCGGGAATACTTC
TRBJ1-2	TRBV27	-	-	CASSLNSNLYGYTF	TGTGCCAGCAGTTTGAACAGCAACTTATATGGCTACACCTTC
TRBJ2-7	TRBV9	TRBD2	few	CASSPGLAGGYEQYF	TGTGCCAGCAGCCCCGGACTAGCGGGAGGATACGAGCAGTACTTC
TRBJ2-2	TRBV5-1	TRBD2	-	CASSLLGLATGELFF	TGCGCCAGCAGCTTGTTGGGACTAGCCACCGGGGAGCTGTTTTTT
TRBJ2-1	TRBV6-6	TRBD2	-	CASSYSPGGLGEQFF	TGTGCCAGCAGTTACTCTCCGGGGGGGCTAGGTGAGCAGTTCTTC
TRBJ2-2	TRBV6-1	TRBD2	-	CASSERGLAGGTGELFF	TGTGCCAGCAGTGAACGCGGACTAGCGGGAGGCACCGGGGAGCTGTTTTTT
TRBJ2-3	TRBV7-2	TRBD2	-	CASSLAAGGPSTDTQYF	TGTGCCAGCAGCTTAGCAGCGGGAGGGCCTAGCACAGATACGCAGTATTTT
TRBJ2-1	TRBV15	-	-	CATSTDPLRALTYNEQFF	TGTGCCACCAGCACAGACCCTCTGAGGGCCTTGACCTACAATGAGCAGTTCTTC
TRBJ2-2	TRBV7-3	-	-	CASSLTHLGGRNTGELFF	TGTGCCAGCAGCTTAACCCACCTGGGGGGTCGGAACACCGGGGAGCTGTTTTTT
TRBJ2-7	TRBV9	-	-	CASSVGKGIGYEQYF	TGTGCCAGCAGCGTAGGAAAGGGGATCGGGTACGAGCAGTACTTC